Listed below are T cell receptor beta chains from one sample, sequenced in a study of blood T cell repertoires in COVID-19. The method was immunoSEQ multiplex PCR; TCRdb's version includes in-frame clones alone and lacks a portion of them. Counted here are 75,000 to 90,000 clones, 91% occurring once; the ten biggest clones make up around 5.4%. Sequencing input: peripheral blood. Every receptor here comes from a human donor in a cohort sampled during active COVID-19. CDR3s include the opening cysteine and the closing phenylalanine or tryptophan. Not all rows give a size; the values are once, few, many and, for expanded clones, a class.

size,length,V,J,CDR3
-,18,TRBV12-5,TRBJ2-1,CASGLVWLGGGSYNEQFF
-,15,TRBV10-1,TRBJ2-1,CASSEGQGARNEQFF
-,13,TRBV6-6,TRBJ1-2,CASSSGQSYGYTF
-,12,TRBV7-9,TRBJ2-5,CASSLPQSTQYF
-,15,TRBV6-2/TRBV6-3,TRBJ1-2,CASSPLAGFVSGYTF
once,15,TRBV7-3,TRBJ1-2,CASSPGQGLGGGYTF
-,16,TRBV6-7,TRBJ1-1,CATLPGQGAWNTEAFF
-,14,TRBV2,TRBJ2-1,CATSTQGLVNEQFF
-,13,TRBV12-3/TRBV12-4,TRBJ1-1,CASSRTTNTEAFF
-,13,TRBV5-8,TRBJ2-1,CASSFMIRDREFF
few,15,TRBV3-1/TRBV3-2,TRBJ1-3,CASSQTGDSGNTIYF
-,12,TRBV6-6,TRBJ1-1,CASSGTETEAFF
-,16,TRBV7-3,TRBJ1-6,CASSPAGDRELSPLHF
-,18,TRBV6-1,TRBJ2-3,CASSEALVASGGADTQYF
-,13,TRBV29-1,TRBJ1-5,CSVVSGKNQPQHF
few,18,TRBV7-2,TRBJ2-3,CASSPRPSTGGGTDTQYF
-,12,TRBV2,TRBJ2-3,CASSYSTDTQYF
-,13,TRBV7-2,TRBJ1-1,CASSSDRNTEAFF
once,17,TRBV4-3,TRBJ1-2,CASSQDGGTGEVYGYTF
-,16,TRBV14,TRBJ2-3,CASSQNRGGSTDTQYF
-,15,TRBV7-9,TRBJ1-4,CASSYRRASNEKLFF
-,16,TRBV4-1,TRBJ1-2,CASSQEGWDRGQGYTF
-,13,TRBV18,TRBJ1-1,CASSEAMNTEAFF
-,11,TRBV12-3/TRBV12-4,TRBJ2-5,CASSLGETQYF
-,15,TRBV18,TRBJ2-2,CASSPGHMNTGELFF
-,14,TRBV5-4,TRBJ2-3,CASSPTPPTDTQYF
-,12,TRBV7-9,TRBJ2-1,CASSPDIKEQFF
-,15,TRBV7-2,TRBJ2-7,CASSLMSGDSYEQYF
-,15,TRBV10-3,TRBJ2-7,CAIGRLAGGPYEQYF
-,14,TRBV3-1/TRBV3-2,TRBJ2-2,CASSQDRGRWELFF
-,13,TRBV15,TRBJ2-7,CATSRYRATGQYF
-,16,TRBV2,TRBJ2-3,CASKENSGGSTDTQYF
-,13,TRBV19,TRBJ1-6,CATQGNVESPLHF
-,13,TRBV19,TRBJ1-4,CASSMRANEKLFF
-,12,TRBV6-2/TRBV6-3,TRBJ1-1,CASSYPGGGAFF
few,19,TRBV7-8,TRBJ2-7,CASSLMASGGQNMPYEQYF
-,12,TRBV7-6,TRBJ2-3,CASSRQGGTQYF
few,18,TRBV3-1/TRBV3-2,TRBJ1-2,CASSPTDRFAQANYGYTF
-,14,TRBV13,TRBJ1-1,CASSLTPVGTEAFF
-,15,TRBV4-2,TRBJ1-3,CASSQGQGFGNTIYF
once,17,TRBV7-2,TRBJ2-1,CASNPFLGTSVYNEQFF
-,15,TRBV4-3,TRBJ1-1,CASSQDPTAPGEAFF
-,15,TRBV7-2,TRBJ2-1,CASSSLPGGRNEQFF
-,17,TRBV18,TRBJ1-5,CASSQQQGVGSNQPQHF
-,18,TRBV12-5,TRBJ1-1,CASGLVRFGVGGNTEAFF
-,12,TRBV11-2,TRBJ2-1,CASSLLRQQQFF
-,15,TRBV19,TRBJ1-2,CASSIGQDLPNGYTF
-,18,TRBV5-1,TRBJ1-4,CASSLEGGLRLRNEKLFF
-,13,TRBV2,TRBJ1-5,CASSSGINQPQHF
-,13,TRBV11-2,TRBJ2-7,CASSLLPLAEQYF
-,13,TRBV7-9,TRBJ1-4,CASSEQGNEKLFF
-,16,TRBV10-3,TRBJ2-1,CAISGERGGRVNEQFF
-,12,TRBV2,TRBJ2-2,CASSPVTGELFF
-,12,TRBV7-9,TRBJ1-2,CASSLGRYGYTF
-,13,TRBV12-3/TRBV12-4,TRBJ2-7,CASSLAPTYEQYF
-,18,TRBV9,TRBJ2-3,CASSGGRISGREGDTQYF
-,17,TRBV7-2,TRBJ2-1,CASSLRTGGRIRNEQFF